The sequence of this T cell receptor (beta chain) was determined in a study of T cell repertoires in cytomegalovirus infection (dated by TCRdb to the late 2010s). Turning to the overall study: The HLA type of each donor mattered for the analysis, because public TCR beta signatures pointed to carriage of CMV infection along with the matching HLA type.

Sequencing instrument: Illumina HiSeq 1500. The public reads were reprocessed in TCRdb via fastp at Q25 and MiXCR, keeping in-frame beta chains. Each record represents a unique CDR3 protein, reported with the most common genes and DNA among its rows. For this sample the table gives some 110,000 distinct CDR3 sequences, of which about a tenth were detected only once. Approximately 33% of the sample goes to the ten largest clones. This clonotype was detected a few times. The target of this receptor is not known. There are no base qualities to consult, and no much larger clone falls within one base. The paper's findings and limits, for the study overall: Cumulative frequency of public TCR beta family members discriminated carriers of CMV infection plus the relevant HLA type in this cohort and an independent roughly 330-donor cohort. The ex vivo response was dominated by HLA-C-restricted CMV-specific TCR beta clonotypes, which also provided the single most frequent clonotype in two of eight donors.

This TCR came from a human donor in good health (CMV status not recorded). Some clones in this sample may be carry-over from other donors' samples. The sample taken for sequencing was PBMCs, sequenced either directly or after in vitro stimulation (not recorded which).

Here is the DNA: TGTGCCAGCAGCTTACAGGGAGGAGTGGGCAATCAGCCCCAGCATTTT. Its product reads: CASSLQGGVGNQPQHF. This chain is built from TRBV7-6 and TRBJ1-5; the D gene is perhaps TRBD1, on 5 matching bases. The CDR3 holds 16 amino acids from the cysteine to the phenylalanine. CDR3 DNA is the only sequence kept; it has 48 bases, read in frame from the first base. Cut back by 2 bases and 2 bases, the V and J ends lie 13 bases apart. CDR1 and CDR2, per the germline V gene, are SGHVS and FNYEAQ.